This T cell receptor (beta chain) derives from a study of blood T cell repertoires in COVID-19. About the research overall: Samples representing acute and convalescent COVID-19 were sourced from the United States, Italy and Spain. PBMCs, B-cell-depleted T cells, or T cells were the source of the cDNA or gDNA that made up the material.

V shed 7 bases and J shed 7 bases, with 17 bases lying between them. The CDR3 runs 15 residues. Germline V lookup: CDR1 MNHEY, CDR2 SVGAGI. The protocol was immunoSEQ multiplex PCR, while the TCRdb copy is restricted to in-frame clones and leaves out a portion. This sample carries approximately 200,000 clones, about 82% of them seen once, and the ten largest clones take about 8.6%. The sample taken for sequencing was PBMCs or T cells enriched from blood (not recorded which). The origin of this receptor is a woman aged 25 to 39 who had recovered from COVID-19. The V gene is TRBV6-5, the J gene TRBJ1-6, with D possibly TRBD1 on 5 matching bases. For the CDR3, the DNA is TGTGCCAGCAAAAGTACTGGGGCTTGGAATTCACCCCTCCACTTT. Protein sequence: CASKSTGAWNSPLHF.